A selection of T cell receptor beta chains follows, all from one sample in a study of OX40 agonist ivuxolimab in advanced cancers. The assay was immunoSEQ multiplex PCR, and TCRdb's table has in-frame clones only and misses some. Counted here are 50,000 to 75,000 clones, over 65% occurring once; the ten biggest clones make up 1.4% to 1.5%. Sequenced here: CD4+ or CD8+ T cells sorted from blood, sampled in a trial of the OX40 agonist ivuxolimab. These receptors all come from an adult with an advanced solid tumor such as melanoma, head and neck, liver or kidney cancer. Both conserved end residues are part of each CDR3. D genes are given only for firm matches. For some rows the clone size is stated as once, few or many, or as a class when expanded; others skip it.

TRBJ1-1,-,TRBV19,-,TGTGCCAGTCGTGGGGGGCGGGTTGAAGCTTTCTTT,CASRGGRVEAFF
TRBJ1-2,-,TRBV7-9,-,TGTGCCAGCAGCTTACGAACAGGGCTCTATGGCTACACCTTC,CASSLRTGLYGYTF
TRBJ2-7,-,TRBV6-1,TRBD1,TGTGCCAGCAGTGAGTACAGGGGGATCAACGAGCAGTACTTC,CASSEYRGINEQYF
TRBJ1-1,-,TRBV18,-,TGTGCCAGCTCACGGACAGATCAGGGGACTGAAGCTTTCTTT,CASSRTDQGTEAFF
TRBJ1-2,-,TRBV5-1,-,TGCGCCAGCAGCTTGACAGCCCTTAACTATGGCTACACCTTC,CASSLTALNYGYTF
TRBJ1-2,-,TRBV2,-,TGTGCCAGCAGTGAGGGCAGAATGAACTATGGCTACACCTTC,CASSEGRMNYGYTF
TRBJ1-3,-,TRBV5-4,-,TGTGCCAGCAGCTTGGCCGACGGGCCCTCTGGAAACACCATATATTTT,CASSLADGPSGNTIYF
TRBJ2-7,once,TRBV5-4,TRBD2,TGTGCCAGCAGCTTGCCGGGCGGGGGTTCCTACGAGCAGTACTTC,CASSLPGGGSYEQYF
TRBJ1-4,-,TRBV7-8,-,TGTGCCAGCAGCTCTTCAGGGCACGAAAAACTGTTTTTT,CASSSSGHEKLFF
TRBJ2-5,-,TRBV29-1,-,TGCAGCGTTGAATCACGGTACCAAGAGACCCAGTACTTC,CSVESRYQETQYF
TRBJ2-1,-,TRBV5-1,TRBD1,TGCGCCAGCAGCTTGGGGGACAGGGGATCGCACGCTGAGCAGTTCTTC,CASSLGDRGSHAEQFF
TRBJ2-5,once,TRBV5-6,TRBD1,TGTGCCAGCAGCTTAGAGGGGGCAGGTACAGAGACCCAGTACTTC,CASSLEGAGTETQYF
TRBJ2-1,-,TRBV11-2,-,TGTGCCAGCAGCTTGTCCAGGTCCTACAATGAGCAGTTCTTC,CASSLSRSYNEQFF
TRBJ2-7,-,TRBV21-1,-,TGTGCCAGCAGCATCCTTATTAGCCGGGTTTACGAGCAGTACTTC,CASSILISRVYEQYF
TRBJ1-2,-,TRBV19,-,TGTGCCAGTAGTAACGACCCCGGGGGCTATGGCTACACCTTC,CASSNDPGGYGYTF
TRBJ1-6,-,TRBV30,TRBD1,TGTGCCTGGAACCCCCGGGACAGAACCAATTCACCCCTCCACTTT,CAWNPRDRTNSPLHF
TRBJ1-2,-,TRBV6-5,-,TGTGCCAGCAGTTACGACAGCCGGAGAAGGGGCTATGGCTACACCTTC,CASSYDSRRRGYGYTF
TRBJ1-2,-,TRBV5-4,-,TGTGCCAGCAGCTCACTGCAGGGGAAGTTTGGGGGCTACACCTTC,CASSSLQGKFGGYTF
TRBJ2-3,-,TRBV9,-,TGTGCCAGCAGCTCACGCAGCGGGTCGGGCACAGATACGCAGTATTTT,CASSSRSGSGTDTQYF
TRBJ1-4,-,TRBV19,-,TGTGCCAGTACCCTGGGGACAACTAATGAAAAACTGTTTTTT,CASTLGTTNEKLFF
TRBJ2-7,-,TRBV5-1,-,TGCGCCAGCAGCTTCACGTCTAGCGCTTCCTACGAGCAGTACTTC,CASSFTSSASYEQYF
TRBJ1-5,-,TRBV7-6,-,TGTGCCAGCAGCTTATCCGACAATCAGCCCCAGCATTTT,CASSLSDNQPQHF
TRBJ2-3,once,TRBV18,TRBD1,TGTGCCAGCTCACCGACAGGGATGGATACGCAGTATTTT,CASSPTGMDTQYF
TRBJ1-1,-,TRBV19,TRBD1,TGTGCCAGTAGTACCCACCGACAGGGTGGGACTGAAGCTTTCTTT,CASSTHRQGGTEAFF
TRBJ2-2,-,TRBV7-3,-,TGTGCCAGCAGCTTGGTTGATACCGGGGAGCTGTTTTTT,CASSLVDTGELFF
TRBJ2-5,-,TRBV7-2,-,TGTGCCAGCAGCCCTCGAGAGACCCAGTACTTC,CASSPRETQYF
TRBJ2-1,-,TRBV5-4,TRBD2,TGTGCCAGCAGCTTGTCTAGCGGATATTACAATGAGCAGTTCTTC,CASSLSSGYYNEQFF
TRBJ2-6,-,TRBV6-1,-,TGTGCCAGCAGTGGAGGCAGGGCTGGGGCCAACGTCCTGACTTTC,CASSGGRAGANVLTF
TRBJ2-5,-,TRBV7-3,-,TGTGCCAGCAGCCGGGGAGTGGACTACCAAGAGACCCAGTACTTC,CASSRGVDYQETQYF
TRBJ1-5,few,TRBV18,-,TGTGCCAGCTCACCCTTTCACAAGGGAGGTCAGCCCCAGCATTTT,CASSPFHKGGQPQHF
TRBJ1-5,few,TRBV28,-,TGTGCCAGCAGCGTTAGCCAGCCCCAGCATTTT,CASSVSQPQHF
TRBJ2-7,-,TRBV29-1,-,TGCAGCGTTGAAGACATGGGATCCCCCTCCTACGAGCAGTACTTC,CSVEDMGSPSYEQYF
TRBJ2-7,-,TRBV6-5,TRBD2,TGTGCCAGCAGTCCCGGGACTAGACGCTACGAGCAGTACTTC,CASSPGTRRYEQYF
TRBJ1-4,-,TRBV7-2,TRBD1,TGTGCCAGCAGCTTAGACAGGGGAAATAATGAAAAACTGTTTTTT,CASSLDRGNNEKLFF
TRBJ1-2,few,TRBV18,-,TGTGCCAGCTCGCTGTCGGAGAGCTACACCTTC,CASSLSESYTF
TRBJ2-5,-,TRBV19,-,TGTGCCAGTAGCCAACGAGAAGAGACCCAGTACTTC,CASSQREETQYF
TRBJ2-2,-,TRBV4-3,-,TGCGCCAGCAGCCAAGATAGGGGGGTCATCAACACCGGGGAGCTGTTTTTT,CASSQDRGVINTGELFF
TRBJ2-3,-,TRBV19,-,TGTGCCAGTAAGGGGAGGTCATTAGCTTTGGCCACAGATACGCAGTATTTT,CASKGRSLALATDTQYF
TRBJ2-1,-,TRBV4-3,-,TGCGCCAGCAGCCAAGAGTTTCGGAGGCGAACTTACAATGAGCAGTTCTTC,CASSQEFRRRTYNEQFF
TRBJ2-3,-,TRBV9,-,TGTGCCAGCAGCGTAGTTCCCCTCACAGATACGCAGTATTTT,CASSVVPLTDTQYF
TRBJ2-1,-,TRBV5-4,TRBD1,TGTGCCAGCAGCTTGACGACAGGGGTCAATGAGCAGTTCTTC,CASSLTTGVNEQFF
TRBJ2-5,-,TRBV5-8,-,TGTGCCAGCAGCTTCGCAGTACAAGAGACCCAGTACTTC,CASSFAVQETQYF
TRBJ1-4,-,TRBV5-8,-,TGTGCCAGCAGCTTCAGACGGAGGAATGAAAAACTGTTTTTT,CASSFRRRNEKLFF
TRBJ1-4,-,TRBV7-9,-,TGTGCCAGCAGCCACCCGGGCGGGAATGAAAAACTGTTTTTT,CASSHPGGNEKLFF